This T cell receptor beta chain was captured by sequencing in a study of T-cell memory formation after mild COVID-19. General observations from the study: Among CD4+ contracting clones, most were CM and EM, and CD8+ ones EMRA.

5'RACE primed at constant segments yielded TCR alpha and TCR beta cDNA libraries bearing sample barcodes and UMIs. MiXCR was run by TCRdb on the 5' RACE reads, yielding one entry per CDR3 protein. The repertoire includes fewer than 90,000 distinct CDR3 sequences, roughly 14% of them detected once, and about 31% sits in the top ten. This CDR3 has 15 residues. Trimming took off 6 bases at V and 3 bases at J, with 14 bases between the two ends. Germline assignment: CDR1 MNHEY and CDR2 SVGEGT. As for this clonotype: As yet, its antigen is unknown.

This TCR derives from an adult woman who had mild COVID-19 (a few samples of this study predate the infection). Cell type and time point are not known. This chain uses TRBV6-2 or TRBV6-3 with TRBJ2-2; D is ambiguous. Material for sequencing was PBMCs or a T cell subset sorted from them (not recorded which). CDR3 protein: CASRLGRADTGELFF. Written as DNA, the CDR3 is TGTGCCAGCAGGTTGGGTAGGGCCGACACCGGGGAGCTGTTTTTT.